This is a list of T cell receptor beta chains from one sample in a study of Ad26.COV2.S vaccination and SARS-CoV-2 variants. Data came from immunoSEQ multiplex PCR; TCRdb stores just in-frame clones and leaves some out. Of around 450,000 clones listed, around 89% were seen once; the top ten hold 1.5% to 2%. The sample consisted of peripheral blood, taken in a trial of Ad26.COV2.S vaccine versus placebo. The receptors come from a person aged 18 to 65 who received the Ad26.COV2.S COVID-19 vaccine or a placebo. CDR3s include the opening cysteine and the closing phenylalanine or tryptophan.

cdr3_aa | j_call | v_call | cdr3_length
CASSQVETSGTGELFF | TRBJ2-2 | TRBV4-2 | 16
CASSESVGDEQFF | TRBJ2-1 | TRBV2 | 13
CASSLMPPGELFF | TRBJ2-2 | TRBV5-1 | 13
CASSYSGADNYGYTF | TRBJ1-2 | TRBV6-5 | 15
CASWGAGADTQYF | TRBJ2-3 | TRBV4-2 | 13
CASIGQGLNTGELFF | TRBJ2-2 | TRBV5-1 | 15
CASSLRTGDNTEAFF | TRBJ1-1 | TRBV18 | 15
CASSYSRGGPWNEQFF | TRBJ2-1 | TRBV6-2/TRBV6-3 | 16
CASSSSTGELFF | TRBJ2-2 | TRBV12-3/TRBV12-4 | 12
CASGLHYLGGGYNEQFF | TRBJ2-1 | TRBV12-5 | 17
CASNGLAGVYGELFF | TRBJ2-2 | TRBV5-5 | 15
CASSQDRSNTEAFF | TRBJ1-1 | TRBV4-2 | 14
CASSEGARIGTQYF | TRBJ2-5 | TRBV2 | 14
CASSLGGASTDTQYF | TRBJ2-3 | TRBV7-3 | 15
CASSEAGTGHTEAFF | TRBJ1-1 | TRBV6-1 | 15
CASSPLEGSGYTF | TRBJ1-2 | TRBV18 | 13
CASSLSGDYEQYF | TRBJ2-7 | TRBV27 | 13
CASSAPPGAKGGYTF | TRBJ1-2 | TRBV2 | 15
CATSRGVGTTDTQYF | TRBJ2-3 | TRBV15 | 15
CASDKDTGRYEQYF | TRBJ2-7 | TRBV6-5 | 14
CASSAGTGVEKLFF | TRBJ1-4 | TRBV18 | 14
CASSAKTGSNTGELFF | TRBJ2-2 | TRBV27 | 16
CASSLVPGSEAFF | TRBJ1-1 | TRBV7-3 | 13
CASSFQFSNQPQHF | TRBJ1-5 | TRBV4-1 | 14
CASSPGASSTDTQYF | TRBJ2-3 | TRBV7-9 | 15
CASSVHLWGGTDTQYF | TRBJ2-3 | TRBV9 | 16
CASSLAGTGASYYTF | TRBJ1-2 | TRBV5-1 | 15
CASSVTSGRVQETQYF | TRBJ2-5 | TRBV5-1 | 16
CASSPIPRGQETQYF | TRBJ2-5 | TRBV18 | 15
CASSEPQLAGSQETQYF | TRBJ2-5 | TRBV10-2 | 17
CASSYSYATDTQYF | TRBJ2-3 | TRBV6-5 | 14
CSVMTEAGSPLHF | TRBJ1-6 | TRBV29-1 | 13
CASSFIGSEKLFF | TRBJ1-4 | TRBV7-9 | 13
CATSDAKRVGPNEQFF | TRBJ2-1 | TRBV24-1 | 16
CASSNTGQGPNYGYTF | TRBJ1-2 | TRBV18 | 16
CASSETQAFNQPQHF | TRBJ1-5 | TRBV2 | 15
CASSELGTALGAFF | TRBJ1-1 | TRBV2 | 14
CASSVSLGGLVETQYF | TRBJ2-5 | TRBV7-9 | 16
CASIEDLTDTQYF | TRBJ2-3 | TRBV5-1 | 13
CASWTANTEAFF | TRBJ1-1 | TRBV19 | 12
CASSYSGAGNSPLHF | TRBJ1-6 | TRBV6-5 | 15
CASSGRAGSYNEQFF | TRBJ2-1 | TRBV4-1 | 15
CASSFGQGITKSPLHF | TRBJ1-6 | TRBV11-1 | 16
CASSPSGASTEGQFF | TRBJ2-1 | TRBV18 | 15
CASSLAGTGAGQFF | TRBJ2-1 | TRBV11-2 | 14
CASSLFQRGGEDEQFF | TRBJ2-1 | TRBV7-6 | 16
CASSLDGGGEKLFF | TRBJ1-4 | TRBV7-8 | 14
CASSLSPNTGELFF | TRBJ2-2 | TRBV28 | 14
CASSLQGYEQYF | TRBJ2-7 | TRBV6-2/TRBV6-3 | 12
CASSGTGEQFF | TRBJ2-1 | TRBV6-2/TRBV6-3 | 11
CASSPTSGGFGEQFF | TRBJ2-1 | TRBV7-8 | 15
CASRPWTDLEAFF | TRBJ1-1 | TRBV12-3/TRBV12-4 | 13
CATGGTGSEAFF | TRBJ1-1 | TRBV10-3 | 12